This T cell receptor beta chain appears in the sequencing data of a study of cytomegalovirus exposure and HLA in healthy donors. On this clone itself: What it binds is not known.

Use of 60 Vbeta and 13 Jbeta primers characterized the PCR. Repertoires were generated with immunoSEQ multiplex PCR, while TCRdb's copy carries only in-frame clones and drops some. This table has 120,000 to 150,000 clones, approximately 79% appearing once. The study's findings and limits: An analysis was carried out later, and it reportedly showed fewer N-insertions in an Asian-associated ancestry cluster than the approximately 670-donor mean.

Germline assignment: CDR1 SGHNT and CDR2 YYREEE (reference sequence). The CDR3 spans 15 residues. The V and J ends lost 4 bases and 4 bases respectively, with 17 bases between them. The V call is TRBV5-4, the J call TRBJ2-5; D is perhaps TRBD2 (6 bases). This TCR derives from a woman aged 30 to 39 in good health and CMV-seronegative. Material: PBMCs. The CDR3 here is CASSRRELKGETQYF. The CDR3 DNA reads TGTGCCAGCAGCCGACGGGAGCTCAAGGGAGAGACCCAGTACTTC.